The 25 T cell receptor beta chains given below trace back to one sample, sequenced in a study of T cells after posttransplantation cyclophosphamide. Here immunoSEQ multiplex PCR was the method, and the copy in TCRdb shows in-frame clones only, minus some. The table lists some 13,000 clones, approximately 80% of them singletons. The specimen sequenced was memory CD4+ T cells sorted from PBMCs. These receptors all come from a man over 45.

This clone showed up just once. This chain uses TRBV11-2 with TRBJ2-3, with TRBD2 as a possible D gene (6 bases). Germline-derived CDR1 and CDR2 are SGHAT and FQNNGV. V was pared by 6 bases and J by 3 bases, with 13 bases between. The CDR3 extends over 14 amino acids. In nucleotides, the CDR3 is TGTGCCAGCAGGGGGGGTTCCGGGACAGATACGCAGTATTTT. Translated, it gives CASRGGSGTDTQYF. Full variable domain (remainder filled in from reference TRBV11-2 and TRBJ2-3): EAGVAQSPRYKIIEKRQSVAFWCNPISGHATLYWYQQILGQGPKLLIQFQNNGVVDDSQLPKDRFSAERLKGVDSTLKIQPAKLEDSAVYLCASRGGSGTDTQYFGPGTRLTVL.

The chain uses TRBV6-1 and TRBJ1-3; TRBD1 matches 8 bases. Germline V lookup: CDR1 MNHNS, CDR2 SASEGT. V dropped 9 bases and J dropped 4; count of bases not matched to a gene: 8. The CDR3 is made up of 14 amino acids. Written as DNA, the CDR3 is TGTGCCAGTGAGGACAGGGTTGCCGGAAACACCATATATTTT. Translation gives CASEDRVAGNTIYF.

This rearrangement joins TRBV5-6 to TRBJ2-2; 8 nucleotides match TRBD2. The trim removed 4 bases at V and 2 bases at J, leaving 7 bases unmatched. Germline V lookup: CDR1 SGHDT, CDR2 YYEEEE. This CDR3 is built from 16 residues. CDR3 amino acids: CASSLSGRANTGELFF. The CDR3, as DNA: TGTGCCAGCAGCCTTTCCGGGAGGGCAAACACCGGGGAGCTGTTTTTT.

This chain uses TRBV9 with TRBJ2-1; 8 nucleotides line up with TRBD2. The trim removed 3 bases at V and 0 bases at J, leaving 8 bases unmatched. Germline V gives CDR1 SGDLS, CDR2 YYNGEE. The CDR3 loop spans 17 amino acids. This CDR3 is CASSGRLAGYSYNEQFF. Here the CDR3 DNA reads TGTGCCAGCAGCGGACGTTTAGCGGGATACTCCTACAATGAGCAGTTCTTC.

V usage is TRBV27 and J usage is TRBJ2-7, with 8 bases fitting TRBD1. In germline, CDR1 is MNHEY, CDR2 SMNVEV (reference sequence). This CDR3 comprises 18 residues. The J segment lost 0 bases and the V segment lost 8 bases, leaving 18 bases of the junction unmatched. CDR3 sequence: CASHNGTGIPLSSYEQYF. The CDR3 region has the DNA TGTGCCAGCCATAATGGGACAGGAATACCACTTAGCTCCTACGAGCAGTACTTC.

The chain joins TRBV9 to TRBJ2-2, with 9 positions matching TRBD2. The J segment lost 4 bases and the V segment lost 1 base, leaving 2 bases of the junction unmatched. The germline CDR1 and CDR2 sequences are SGDLS and YYNGEE. The CDR3 length is 15 residues. The CDR3 coding sequence is TGTGCCAGCAGCGTACTAGCGGGGTTCACCGGGGAGCTGTTTTTT. Protein sequence: CASSVLAGFTGELFF.

A few counts support this clone. The chain combines TRBV6-1 with TRBJ2-7; the D gene is possibly TRBD1 (6 bases). Trimming pared 5 bases from V and 2 bases from J, leaving 16 bases between. This CDR3 has 15 amino acids. Looked up from germline, CDR1 is MNHNS and CDR2 is SASEGT. CDR3: CASSPQTGTPYEQYF. The CDR3 DNA reads TGTGCCAGCAGTCCACAGACAGGAACTCCCTACGAGCAGTACTTC.

This clone was recorded only once. This chain connects TRBV27 to TRBJ2-5; D gene unclear. Deletions cut 6 bases from V and 6 bases from J, with 20 bases between. The CDR3 spans 15 residues. In germline, CDR1 is MNHEY, CDR2 SMNVEV (reference sequence). CDR3 residues: CASSPSWAEQQTQYF. CDR3 bases: TGTGCCAGCAGCCCATCGTGGGCTGAGCAGCAGACCCAGTACTTC.

This clone was observed once. V and J are TRBV15 and TRBJ1-5; TRBD1 matches 7 bases. The CDR3 is 18 amino acids. The germline V gene has CDR1 LNHNV and CDR2 YYDKDF (reference sequence). Germline trimming cut 0 bases from V and 4 bases from J; bases unmatched to any gene: 12. The CDR3 spells CATSRDYTGTVTNQPQHF. CDR3 nucleotides: TGTGCCACCAGCAGAGATTACACAGGGACAGTAACTAATCAGCCCCAGCATTTT.

V and J are TRBV29-1 and TRBJ1-2; possible D gene TRBD1, 5 bases. CDR1 and CDR2 from the germline V gene are SQVTM and ANQGSEA. V was cut by 7 bases and J by 4 bases, with 16 bases left in between. The CDR3 totals 13 residues. CDR3 bases: TGCAGCGCCTTCTGGAGCAGGGTCTATGGCTACACCTTC. This translates into CSAFWSRVYGYTF.

This rearrangement joins TRBV7-2 to TRBJ1-1, with 7 bases lining up with TRBD1. The germline V gene encodes CDR1 SGHTA and CDR2 FQGNSA. CDR3 size: 15 residues. V was pared by 2 bases and J by 6 bases, with 9 bases of the junction left unmatched. CDR3 in amino acids: CASSLSGYRGSEAFF. The DNA for the CDR3 is TGTGCCAGCAGCTTATCCGGGTACAGGGGTTCTGAAGCTTTCTTT. The full variable domain, in which reference TRBV7-2 and TRBJ1-1 provide the parts outside the CDR3, is GAGVSQSPSNKVTEKGKDVELRCDPISGHTALYWYRQSLGQGLEFLIYFQGNSAPDKSGLPSDRFSAERTGGSVSTLTIQRTQQEDSAVYLCASSLSGYRGSEAFFGQGTRLTVV.

V and J are TRBV6-5 and TRBJ1-2; perhaps TRBD1 as D (5 bases). The CDR3 is made up of 13 amino acids. Looked up from germline, CDR1 is MNHEY and CDR2 is SVGAGI. Trimming took 8 bases from V and 8 from J, leaving 18 bases between them. The CDR3 spells CASGQGWTKGYTF. Written as DNA, the CDR3 is TGTGCCAGCGGCCAGGGATGGACGAAAGGCTACACCTTC.

V gene TRBV2 combines with J gene TRBJ2-7, with TRBD2 matching over 7 bases. Germline V gene data show CDR1 as SNHLY and CDR2 as FYNNEI. The CDR3 runs 13 residues. The V and J ends lost 7 bases and 2 bases, in that order; junction bases with no gene match: 5. CDR3 region: CASTGGLTYEQYF. The CDR3 coding sequence is TGTGCCAGCACGGGGGGACTTACCTACGAGCAGTACTTC. Filled out from reference TRBV2 and TRBJ2-7, the complete variable domain reads EPEVTQTPSHQVTQMGQEVILRCVPISNHLYFYWYRQILGQKVEFLVSFYNNEISEKSEIFDDQFSVERPDGSNFTLKIRSTKLEDSAMYFCASTGGLTYEQYFGPGTRLTVT.

CDR3 sequence reads: CASIFRDRGYEQYF. CDR3 bases: TGTGCCAGCATCTTTCGGGACAGAGGCTACGAGCAGTACTTC. This chain joins TRBV6-1 and TRBJ2-7, with 7 bases that match TRBD1. The germline V gene has CDR1 MNHNS and CDR2 SASEGT. This CDR3 region has 14 residues. V was pared by 7 bases and J by 3 bases, with 9 bases of the junction left unmatched.

CDR3 DNA: TGTGCCAGCAGTTTGGTGACAGATTCTAATTCACCCCTCCACTTT. The encoded protein is CASSLVTDSNSPLHF. The chain combines TRBV27 with TRBJ1-6; D is perhaps TRBD1 (5 bases). This CDR3 region has 15 residues. The germline V and J ends were trimmed by 3 bases and 6 bases, with 12 bases remaining between them. CDR1 is MNHEY, CDR2 SMNVEV, per germline (reference sequence).

The chain links TRBV9 to TRBJ2-3; 7 positions match TRBD2. J lost 2 bases, V lost 0 bases, and 15 bases had no gene match. Per the germline V gene, CDR1 is SGDLS and CDR2 is YYNGEE. The CDR3 totals 19 residues. CDR3 DNA: TGTGCCAGCAGCGTAGGGGAGCGGGGAATACTAACTTACACAGATACGCAGTATTTT. It encodes CASSVGERGILTYTDTQYF.

This chain uses TRBV6-1 with TRBJ1-2, with 8 bases fitting TRBD1. After removal of 5 bases from V and 8 bases from J, the junction contained 7 bases not matched to a gene. The germline CDR1 and CDR2 sequences are MNHNS and SASEGT. This CDR3 is 13 amino acids long. The CDR3 region has the DNA TGTGCCAGCAGTTTGGGACAGGCGGGAGGCTACACCTTC. Residues: CASSLGQAGGYTF.

The V gene is TRBV7-2, the J gene TRBJ1-1, with D perhaps matching TRBD1 (6 bases). The CDR3 contains 16 residues. Germline V gene data show CDR1 as SGHTA and CDR2 as FQGNSA. Trimming took off 5 bases at V and 0 bases at J, with 16 bases between the two ends. The CDR3 protein is CASSREMTGLNTEAFF. In DNA form, the CDR3 reads TGTGCCAGCAGCCGTGAAATGACAGGACTGAACACTGAAGCTTTCTTT.

The chain is built from TRBV2 and TRBJ2-4; 8 nucleotides line up with TRBD2. V shed 8 bases, J shed 1 base, and the junction held 7 bases outside the gene matches. The germline V gene encodes CDR1 SNHLY and CDR2 FYNNEI. The CDR3 is 15 amino acids. CDR3 bases: TGTGCCAGCGTCCAATCGGGGGGGGCCAAAAACATTCAGTACTTC. This encodes CASVQSGGAKNIQYF.

The V gene is TRBV11-2, the J gene TRBJ2-1, with TRBD2 identical over 10 bases. V dropped 5 bases and J dropped 4; count of bases not matched to a gene: 11. Germline CDR1 SGHAT, CDR2 FQNNGV. The CDR3 extends over 17 amino acids. Written as DNA, the CDR3 is TGTGCCAGCAGCCCCCGTTCCGGTAGCGGGGGGTACAATGAGCAGTTCTTC. Protein: CASSPRSGSGGYNEQFF.

The rearrangement uses TRBV11-3 and TRBJ2-1; possibly TRBD2 for D (6 bases). Germline CDR1 is SGHNT and CDR2 is YENEEA. V lost 5 bases and J 9 bases, leaving 11 bases between the germline ends. This CDR3 is 12 amino acids long. As DNA, the CDR3 is TGTGCCAGCAGCGCTACTAGCTCTGAGCAGTTCTTC. Translated: CASSATSSEQFF. The entire variable domain, with the rest obtained from reference TRBV11-3 and TRBJ2-1, is as follows: EAGVVQSPRYKIIEKKQPVAFWCNPISGHNTLYWYLQNLGQGPELLIRYENEEAVDDSQLPKDRFSAERLKGVDSTLKIQPAELGDSAVYLCASSATSSEQFFGPGTRLTVL.

V is TRBV5-1 and J is TRBJ1-1; D ambiguous. Germline-derived CDR1 and CDR2 are SGHRS and YFSETQ. Trimming pared 7 bases from V and 4 bases from J, leaving 17 bases between. CDR3 size: 14 residues. The DNA for the CDR3 is TGCGCCAGCGGACTAGGGATGGAGGGCACTGAAGCTTTCTTT. Its translation: CASGLGMEGTEAFF. The full variable domain, with the rest looked up from reference TRBV5-1 and TRBJ1-1, is KAGVTQTPRYLIKTRGQQVTLSCSPISGHRSVSWYQQTPGQGLQFLFEYFSETQRNKGNFPGRFSGRQFSNSRSEMNVSTLELGDSALYLCASGLGMEGTEAFFGQGTRLTVV.

The CDR3 coding sequence is TGTGCCAGCAGTGAAGCGCTAGGACACGGAACTGCCGGGGAGCTGTTTTTT. Translating gives CASSEALGHGTAGELFF. The chain employs TRBV2 and TRBJ2-2; possible D gene TRBD1, 5 bases. The CDR3 covers 17 residues. V was shortened by 0 bases and J by 6 bases, with 17 bases between the two germline ends. The germline V gene encodes CDR1 SNHLY and CDR2 FYNNEI.

By proportion, this clone is medium-sized. This chain links TRBV6-5 with TRBJ1-6, with TRBD1 as a possible D gene (5 bases). V was shortened by 7 bases and J by 5 bases, with 15 bases between the two germline ends. This CDR3 has 15 residues. Germline V gives CDR1 MNHEY, CDR2 SVGAGI. CDR3 in DNA: TGTGCCAGCACCTCGGGGGATAGGAATAATTCACCCCTCCACTTT. Protein: CASTSGDRNNSPLHF.

This clone was picked up one time. CDR3 DNA: TGTGCCTGCACCCGGGACAGGCCCTACGAGCAGTACTTC. It specifies CACTRDRPYEQYF. The chain carries TRBV30 and TRBJ2-7; TRBD1 agrees at 8 bases. V shed 6 bases and J 2 bases; nucleotides not matched to a gene: 6. CDR3 length: 13 residues. Per germline, CDR1 GTSNPN and CDR2 SVGIG (reference sequence).